The next 7 T cell receptor beta chains were all read from a single sample in a study of long-term antiretroviral therapy in people with HIV. Version v3.0 of the immunoSEQ assay was performed at survey level. Sequencing was performed with immunoSEQ multiplex PCR; in TCRdb, only in-frame clones are kept and a portion is missing. The sample contains more than 15,000 clones, roughly 77% of which appear only once. Sequenced material: unsorted PBMCs, taken 0.3 years after starting antiretroviral therapy. The receptors stem from a young man with HIV.

A single count supports this clone. This chain uses TRBV7-3 with TRBJ2-2, with D perhaps being TRBD1 or TRBD2 (5 bases each). Between the trimmed V and J ends, which lost 5 bases and 4 bases, there was a span of 23 bases. The CDR3 extends over 18 amino acids. Germline CDR1 and CDR2: SGHTA and FQGTGA. Here the CDR3 reads CASSPFPPGLGATGELFF. CDR3 bases: TGTGCCAGCAGCCCCTTTCCCCCCGGGCTCGGGGCCACCGGGGAGCTGTTTTTT. Variable domain in full (rest from reference TRBV7-3 and TRBJ2-2): GAGVSQTPSNKVTEKGKYVELRCDPISGHTALYWYRQSLGQGPEFLIYFQGTGAADDSGLPNDRFFAVRPEGSVSTLKIQRTERGDSAVYLCASSPFPPGLGATGELFFGEGSRLTVL.

The chain combines TRBV5-1 with TRBJ1-1; 12 bases fit TRBD1. With 0 bases clipped from V and 5 bases from J, the junction kept 8 bases outside the gene matches. The germline gives CDR1 SGHRS, CDR2 YFSETQ. The CDR3 has 17 amino acids. The CDR3 loop reads CASSLAGTGGSRTEAFF. In DNA, the CDR3 is TGCGCCAGCAGCTTGGCCGGGACAGGGGGCTCGAGGACTGAAGCTTTCTTT.

The genes are TRBV27 and TRBJ1-2; D possibly corresponds to TRBD1 (6 bases). V was shortened by 6 bases and J by 0 bases, with 14 bases between the two germline ends. The CDR3 runs to 15 residues. Germline V lookup: CDR1 MNHEY, CDR2 SMNVEV (reference sequence). CDR3 coding DNA: TGTGCCAGCAGATATCAGGGGTCTTCTAACTATGGCTACACCTTC. Translated, it gives CASRYQGSSNYGYTF.

The chain has TRBV19 and TRBJ2-2; 9 bases align to TRBD1. The length of the CDR3 is 14 residues. CDR1 and CDR2 (germline): LNHDA, SQIVND (reference sequence). Trimming took 7 bases from V and 2 from J; bases not matched to a gene: 2. The CDR3 nucleotides read TGTGCCAGTACGGACAGGGGTAACACCGGGGAGCTGTTTTTT. It codes for CASTDRGNTGELFF.

The V and J genes are TRBV7-9 and TRBJ2-1; weak D call: TRBD2 (6 bases). Trimming took off 8 bases at V and 0 bases at J, with 11 bases between the two ends. Germline V gene lookup returns CDR1 SEHNR and CDR2 FQNEAQ (reference sequence). This CDR3 is 14 amino acids long. CDR3: CASSLASSYNEQFF. The CDR3 DNA reads as TGTGCCAGCTCTCTAGCGAGCTCCTACAATGAGCAGTTCTTC.

V and J are TRBV6-5 and TRBJ1-2; possibly TRBD1 for D (5 bases). The germline CDR1 and CDR2 sequences are MNHEY and SVGAGI. This CDR3 is 10 amino acids long. V gave up 10 bases and J gave up 14 bases, with 17 bases separating them. The CDR3 DNA is TGTGCCACCGGGGGGATACGAAGGACCTTC. This gives the protein CATGGIRRTF.

The V call is TRBV27, the J call TRBJ1-2; D uncertain. This CDR3 has 13 amino acids. V was cut by 3 bases and J by 2 bases, with 7 bases left in between. The V gene's germline CDR1 is MNHEY and CDR2 SMNVEV (reference sequence). For the CDR3, the DNA is TGTGCCAGCAGTTTTGGCGGGAACTATGGCTACACCTTC. It yields the protein CASSFGGNYGYTF.